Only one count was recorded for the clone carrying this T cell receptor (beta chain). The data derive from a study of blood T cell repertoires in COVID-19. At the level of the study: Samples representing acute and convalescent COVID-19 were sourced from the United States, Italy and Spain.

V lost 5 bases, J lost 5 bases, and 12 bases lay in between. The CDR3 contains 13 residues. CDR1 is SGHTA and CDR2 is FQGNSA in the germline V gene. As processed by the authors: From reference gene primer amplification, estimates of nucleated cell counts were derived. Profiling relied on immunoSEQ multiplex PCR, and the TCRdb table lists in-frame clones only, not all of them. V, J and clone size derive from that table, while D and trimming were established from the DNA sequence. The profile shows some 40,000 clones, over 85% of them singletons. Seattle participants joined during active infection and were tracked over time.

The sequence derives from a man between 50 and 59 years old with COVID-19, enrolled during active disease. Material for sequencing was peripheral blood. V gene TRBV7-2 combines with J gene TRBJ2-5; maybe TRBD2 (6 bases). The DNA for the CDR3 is TGTGCCAGCAGCCGCGCGGGGCGGGAGACCCAGTACTTC. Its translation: CASSRAGRETQYF.